This T cell receptor (beta chain) derives from a study of breast tumors, draining lymph nodes, adjacent tissues. The lymph nodes were axillary draining lymph nodes from breast cancer patients. TCRdb used MiXCR to reprocess the multiplex PCR reads, holding one entry per CDR3 protein. The table shows 85,000 to 130,000 distinct CDR3 sequences, with 21% occurring only once. This CDR3 contains 15 residues. Germline V gives CDR1 DFQATT, CDR2 SNEGSKA (reference sequence). V lost 5 bases, J lost 0 bases, and 7 bases stayed unmatched. Study-wide results and caveats: Compared with basal-like, luminal-like tumors shared significantly more repertoire with nontumor tissue. Data fit most tumor T cells coming from lymph node, expanding in tumor. Tumor repertoires ranked between lymph nodes and nontumor tissue in diversity, with V and J gene preferences.

Concerning this clonotype: Its antigen is unidentified.

Sequencing was done on a sample of axillary lymph node tissue. The TCR sequence derives from a female donor with breast cancer. Some clones in this sample may be carry-over from other donors' samples. The rearrangement links TRBV20-1 to TRBJ1-1; 9 positions agree with TRBD1. CDR3 region: CSAARDRVMNTEAFF. CDR3 nucleotide sequence: TGCAGTGCTGCCCGGGACAGGGTCATGAACACTGAAGCTTTCTTT.